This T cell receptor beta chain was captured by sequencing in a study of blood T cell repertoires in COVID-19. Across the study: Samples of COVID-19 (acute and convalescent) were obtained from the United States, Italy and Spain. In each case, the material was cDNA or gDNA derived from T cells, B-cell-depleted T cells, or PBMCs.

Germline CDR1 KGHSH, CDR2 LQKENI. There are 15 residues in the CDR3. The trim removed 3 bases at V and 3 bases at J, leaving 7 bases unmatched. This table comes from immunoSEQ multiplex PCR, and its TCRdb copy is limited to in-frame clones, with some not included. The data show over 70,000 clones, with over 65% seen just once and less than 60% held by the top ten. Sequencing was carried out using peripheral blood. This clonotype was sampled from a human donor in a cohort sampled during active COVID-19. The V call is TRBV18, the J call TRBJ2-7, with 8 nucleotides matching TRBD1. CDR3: CASSPRTGNFYEQYF. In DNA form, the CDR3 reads TGTGCCAGCTCACCCCGGACAGGGAATTTCTACGAGCAGTACTTC.